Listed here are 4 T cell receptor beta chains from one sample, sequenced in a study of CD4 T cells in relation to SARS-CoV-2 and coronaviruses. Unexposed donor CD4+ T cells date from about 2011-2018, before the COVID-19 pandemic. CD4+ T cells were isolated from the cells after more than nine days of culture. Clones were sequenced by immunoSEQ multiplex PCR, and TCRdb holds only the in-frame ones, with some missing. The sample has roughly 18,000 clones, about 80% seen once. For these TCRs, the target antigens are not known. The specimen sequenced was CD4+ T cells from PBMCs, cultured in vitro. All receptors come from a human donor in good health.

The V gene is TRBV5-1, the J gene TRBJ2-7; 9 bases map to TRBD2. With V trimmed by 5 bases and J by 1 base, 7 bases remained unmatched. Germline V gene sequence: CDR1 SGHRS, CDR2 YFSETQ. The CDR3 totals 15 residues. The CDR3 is CASSFETSGSYEQYF. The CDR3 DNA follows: TGCGCCAGCAGTTTCGAGACTAGCGGATCCTACGAGCAGTACTTC. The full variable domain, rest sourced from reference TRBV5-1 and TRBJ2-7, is KAGVTQTPRYLIKTRGQQVTLSCSPISGHRSVSWYQQTPGQGLQFLFEYFSETQRNKGNFPGRFSGRQFSNSRSEMNVSTLELGDSALYLCASSFETSGSYEQYFGPGTRLTVT.

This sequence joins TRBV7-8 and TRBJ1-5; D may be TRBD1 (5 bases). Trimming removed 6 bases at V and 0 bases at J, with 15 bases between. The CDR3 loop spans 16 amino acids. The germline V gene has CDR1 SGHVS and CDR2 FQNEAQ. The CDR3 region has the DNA TGTGCCAGCAGGGTCGACGGGACCTATAGCAATCAGCCCCAGCATTTT. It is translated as CASRVDGTYSNQPQHF. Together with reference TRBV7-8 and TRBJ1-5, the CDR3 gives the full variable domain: GAGVSQSPRYKVAKRGQDVALRCDPISGHVSLFWYQQALGQGPEFLTYFQNEAQLDKSGLPSDRFFAERPEGSVSTLKIQRTQQEDSAVYLCASRVDGTYSNQPQHFGDGTRLSIL.

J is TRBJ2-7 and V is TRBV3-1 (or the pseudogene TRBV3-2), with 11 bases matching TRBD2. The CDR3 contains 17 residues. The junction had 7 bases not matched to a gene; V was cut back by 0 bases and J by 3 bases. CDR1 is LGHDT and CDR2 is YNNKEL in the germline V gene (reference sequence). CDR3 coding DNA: TGTGCCAGCAGCCAAGAGGGGCTAGCGGGGGGAAACTACGAGCAGTACTTC. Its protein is CASSQEGLAGGNYEQYF.

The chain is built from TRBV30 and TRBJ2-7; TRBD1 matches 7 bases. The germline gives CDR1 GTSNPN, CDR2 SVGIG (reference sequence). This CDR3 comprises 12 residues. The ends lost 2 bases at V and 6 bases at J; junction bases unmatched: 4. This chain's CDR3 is CAWSKGASEQYF. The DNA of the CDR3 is TGTGCCTGGAGTAAGGGGGCCTCCGAGCAGTACTTC.